The 6 T cell receptor beta chains listed next were all sequenced from one sample in a study of early T cells in non-severe SARS-CoV-2 infection. TCRdb reprocessed the 5' RACE reads with MiXCR, giving one entry per CDR3 protein. Of tens of thousands of distinct CDR3 sequences listed, over 9% are singletons. The sample was whole blood, taken at baseline. These receptors originate from an adult who was a healthcare worker with PCR-confirmed SARS-CoV-2 infection or an uninfected control (not recorded which).

In this sample, this clonotype turned up a few times. The chain joins TRBV5-4 to TRBJ1-1; 7 bases map to TRBD1. CDR1 and CDR2 from the germline V gene are SGHNT and YYREEE (reference sequence). V dropped 6 bases and J dropped 1; count of bases not matched to a gene: 9. The CDR3 is 15 residues long. The CDR3 nucleotides read TGTGCCAGCACCAATACTTACAGGGGGAACACTGAAGCTTTCTTT. Its protein product is CASTNTYRGNTEAFF.

This clonotype was counted between two and nine times. The J gene is TRBJ1-6, the V gene TRBV6-2 or TRBV6-3; 8 bases line up with TRBD1. V shed 4 bases, J shed 14 bases, and the junction held 7 bases outside the gene matches. This CDR3 has 13 amino acids. CDR1 and CDR2 from the germline V gene are MNHEY and SVGEGT. The CDR3 loop reads CASSSTGGQALHF. For the CDR3, the DNA is TGTGCCAGCAGTTCAACAGGGGGGCAAGCCCTCCACTTT.

This clonotype was observed many times. The V gene is TRBV29-1, the J gene TRBJ1-2; 9 bases line up with TRBD1. The V and J ends lost 3 bases and 7 bases, in that order; junction bases with no gene match: 9. CDR3 length: 14 residues. Germline CDR1 reads SQVTM; CDR2 reads ANQGSEA. In DNA, the CDR3 is TGCAGCGTTGATGTTGGGACAGGGCGGCGTGGCTACACCTTC. Amino acid sequence: CSVDVGTGRRGYTF.

This clonotype was detected many times. This chain uses TRBV29-1 with TRBJ2-1; TRBD1 aligns across 7 bases. The germline V gene has CDR1 SQVTM and CDR2 ANQGSEA. There are 13 residues in the CDR3. V lost 3 bases and J lost 7; bases outside the gene matches: 6. The CDR3 sequence is CSVDPRQGNEQFF. The CDR3 region has the DNA TGCAGCGTTGATCCCAGACAGGGTAATGAGCAGTTCTTC.

V usage is TRBV29-1 and J usage is TRBJ1-2; D uncertain. Trimming took off 5 bases at V and 4 bases at J, with 8 bases between the two ends. The CDR3 is made up of 11 amino acids. CDR1 and CDR2 (germline): SQVTM, ANQGSEA. CDR3 sequence reads: CSVSSSYGYTF. The CDR3 bases are TGCAGCGTTTCCTCCAGCTATGGCTACACCTTC.

This clonotype was recorded a few times. The chain links TRBV7-2 to TRBJ2-5; D remains unclear. There are 11 residues in the CDR3. V lost 2 bases to trimming and J lost 7 bases, with 5 bases between them. Looked up from germline, CDR1 is SGHTA and CDR2 is FQGNSA. The CDR3: CASSLTATQYF. The CDR3, as DNA: TGTGCCAGCAGCTTAACGGCGACCCAGTACTTC.